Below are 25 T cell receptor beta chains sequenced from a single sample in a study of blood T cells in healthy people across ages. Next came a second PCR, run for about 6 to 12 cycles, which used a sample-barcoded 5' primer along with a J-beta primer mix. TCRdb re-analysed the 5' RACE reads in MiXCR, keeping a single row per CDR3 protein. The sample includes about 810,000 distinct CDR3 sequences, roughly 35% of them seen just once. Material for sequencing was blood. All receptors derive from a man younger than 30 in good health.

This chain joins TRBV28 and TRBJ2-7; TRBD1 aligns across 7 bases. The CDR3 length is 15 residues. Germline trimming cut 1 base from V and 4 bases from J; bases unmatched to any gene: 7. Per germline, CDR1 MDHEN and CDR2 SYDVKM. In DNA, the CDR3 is TGTGCCAGCAGTTTATTGGGACAGAAGCCTTACGAGCAGTACTTC. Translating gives CASSLLGQKPYEQYF. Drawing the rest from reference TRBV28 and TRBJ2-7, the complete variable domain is DVKVTQSSRYLVKRTGEKVFLECVQDMDHENMFWYRQDPGLGLRLIYFSYDVKMKEKGDIPEGYSVSREKKERFSLILESASTNQTSMYLCASSLLGQKPYEQYFGPGTRLTVT.

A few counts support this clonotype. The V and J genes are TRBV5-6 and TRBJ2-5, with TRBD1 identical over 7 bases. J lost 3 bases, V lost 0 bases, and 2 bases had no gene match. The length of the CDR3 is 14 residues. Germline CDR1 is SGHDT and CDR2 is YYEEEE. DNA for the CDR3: TGTGCCAGCAGCTTGGCGACAGGGAAAGAGACCCAGTACTTC. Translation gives CASSLATGKETQYF.

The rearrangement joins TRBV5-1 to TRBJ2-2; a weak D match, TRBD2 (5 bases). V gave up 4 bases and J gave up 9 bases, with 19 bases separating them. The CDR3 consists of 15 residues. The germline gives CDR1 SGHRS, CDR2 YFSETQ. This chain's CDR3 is CASSPVTGVGWELFF. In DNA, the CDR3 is TGCGCCAGCAGCCCCGTCACCGGGGTTGGCTGGGAGCTGTTTTTT. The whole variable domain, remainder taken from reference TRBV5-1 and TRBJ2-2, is KAGVTQTPRYLIKTRGQQVTLSCSPISGHRSVSWYQQTPGQGLQFLFEYFSETQRNKGNFPGRFSGRQFSNSRSEMNVSTLELGDSALYLCASSPVTGVGWELFFGEGSRLTVL.

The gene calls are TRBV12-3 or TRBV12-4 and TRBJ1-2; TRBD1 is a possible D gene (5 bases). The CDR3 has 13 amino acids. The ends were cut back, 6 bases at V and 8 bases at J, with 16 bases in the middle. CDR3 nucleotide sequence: TGTGCCAGCAGCTTCCAAAGTGGGGGAGGCTACACCTTC. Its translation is CASSFQSGGGYTF.

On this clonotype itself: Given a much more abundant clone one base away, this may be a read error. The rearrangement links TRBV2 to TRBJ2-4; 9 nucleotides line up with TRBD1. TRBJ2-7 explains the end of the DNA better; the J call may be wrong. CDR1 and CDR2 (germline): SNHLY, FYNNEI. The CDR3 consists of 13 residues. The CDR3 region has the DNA TGTGCCGGCGGTAGGACAGGGGATACCGAGCAGTACTTC. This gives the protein CAGGRTGDTEQYF.

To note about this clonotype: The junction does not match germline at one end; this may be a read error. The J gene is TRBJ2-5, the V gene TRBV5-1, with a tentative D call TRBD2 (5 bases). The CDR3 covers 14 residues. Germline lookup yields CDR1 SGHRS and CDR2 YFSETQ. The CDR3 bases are TGCGCCAGCAGCCCCGAGAGGGAACCCTACGAGCAGGACTTC. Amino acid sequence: CASSPEREPYEQDF.

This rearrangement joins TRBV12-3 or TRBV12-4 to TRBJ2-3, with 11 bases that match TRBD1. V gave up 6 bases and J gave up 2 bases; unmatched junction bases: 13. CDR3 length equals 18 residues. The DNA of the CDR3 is TGTGCCAGCAGCATAGGGACAGGGGGTTGGGGGGCCACAGATACGCAGTATTTT. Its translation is CASSIGTGGWGATDTQYF.

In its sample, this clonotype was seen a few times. This chain's CDR3 is CASSSGGRAQYF. The CDR3 nucleotides read TGTGCCAGCAGTTCCGGGGGAAGGGCCCAGTACTTC. The rearrangement links TRBV6-5 to TRBJ2-7, with D perhaps matching TRBD2 (6 bases). This CDR3 has 12 residues. Trimming removed 4 bases at V and 10 bases at J, with 14 bases between. Germline V gene sequence: CDR1 MNHEY, CDR2 SVGAGI.

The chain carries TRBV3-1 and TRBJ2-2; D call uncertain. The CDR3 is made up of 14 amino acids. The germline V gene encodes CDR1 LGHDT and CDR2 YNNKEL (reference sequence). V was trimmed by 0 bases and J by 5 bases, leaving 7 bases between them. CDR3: CASSQDGVTGELFF. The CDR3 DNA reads TGTGCCAGCAGCCAAGATGGGGTTACCGGGGAGCTGTTTTTT.

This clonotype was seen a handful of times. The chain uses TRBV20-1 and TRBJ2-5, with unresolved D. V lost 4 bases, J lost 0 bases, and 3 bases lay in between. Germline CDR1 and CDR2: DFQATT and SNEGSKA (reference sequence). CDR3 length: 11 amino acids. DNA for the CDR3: TGCAGTGCTATTGACCAAGAGACCCAGTACTTC. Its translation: CSAIDQETQYF.

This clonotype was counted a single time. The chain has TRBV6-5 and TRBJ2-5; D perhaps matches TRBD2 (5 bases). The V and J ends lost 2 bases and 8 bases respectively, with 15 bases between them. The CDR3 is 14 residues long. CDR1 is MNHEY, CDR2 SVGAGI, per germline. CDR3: CASSYEGSLYTQYF. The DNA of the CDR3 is TGTGCCAGCAGTTACGAAGGGAGCCTCTACACCCAGTACTTC.

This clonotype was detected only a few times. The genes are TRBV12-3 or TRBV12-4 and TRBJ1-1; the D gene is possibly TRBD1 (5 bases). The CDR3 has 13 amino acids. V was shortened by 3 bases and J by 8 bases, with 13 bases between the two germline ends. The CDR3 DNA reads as TGTGCCAGCAGTTTCTTCCAACAGGACGAAGCTTTCTTT. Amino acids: CASSFFQQDEAFF.

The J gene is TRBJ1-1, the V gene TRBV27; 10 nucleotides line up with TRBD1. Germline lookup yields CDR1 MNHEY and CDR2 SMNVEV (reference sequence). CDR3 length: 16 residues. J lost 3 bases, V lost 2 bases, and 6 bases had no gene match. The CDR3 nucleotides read TGTGCCAGCAGTTTAGACAGGGGGCAAGAGTACACTGAAGCTTTCTTT. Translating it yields CASSLDRGQEYTEAFF.

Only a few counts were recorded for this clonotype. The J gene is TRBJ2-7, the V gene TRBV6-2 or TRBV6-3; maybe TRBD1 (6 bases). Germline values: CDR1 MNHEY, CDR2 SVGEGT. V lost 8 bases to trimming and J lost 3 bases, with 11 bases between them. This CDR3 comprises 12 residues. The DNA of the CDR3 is TGTGCCAGCGGGACATTCTACTACGAGCAGTACTTC. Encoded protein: CASGTFYYEQYF.

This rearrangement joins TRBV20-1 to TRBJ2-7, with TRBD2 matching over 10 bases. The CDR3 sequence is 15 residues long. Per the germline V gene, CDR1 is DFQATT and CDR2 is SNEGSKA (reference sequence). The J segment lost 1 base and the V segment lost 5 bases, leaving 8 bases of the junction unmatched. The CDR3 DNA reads TGCAGTGCTCGCACCGGGACTAGCGAATCCTACGAGCAGTACTTC. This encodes CSARTGTSESYEQYF.

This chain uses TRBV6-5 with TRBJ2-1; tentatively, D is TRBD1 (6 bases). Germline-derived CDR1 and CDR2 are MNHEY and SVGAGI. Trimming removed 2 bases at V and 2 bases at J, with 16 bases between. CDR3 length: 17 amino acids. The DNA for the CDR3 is TGTGCCAGCAGTTACCAAGCCCGGGACACCACCTACAATGAGCAGTTCTTC. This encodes CASSYQARDTTYNEQFF.

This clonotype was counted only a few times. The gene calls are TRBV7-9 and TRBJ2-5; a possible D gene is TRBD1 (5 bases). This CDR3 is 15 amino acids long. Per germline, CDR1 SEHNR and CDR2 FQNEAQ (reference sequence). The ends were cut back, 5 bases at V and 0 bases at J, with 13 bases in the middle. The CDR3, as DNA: TGTGCCAGCAGCAGAACCTCAGGGTACCAAGAGACCCAGTACTTC. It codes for CASSRTSGYQETQYF.

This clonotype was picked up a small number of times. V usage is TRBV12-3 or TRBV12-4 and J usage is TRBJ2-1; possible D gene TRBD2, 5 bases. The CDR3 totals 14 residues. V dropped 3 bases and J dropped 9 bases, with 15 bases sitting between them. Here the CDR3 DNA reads TGTGCCAGCAGTTTCTTCGGACGTCGGGGTGAGCAGTTCTTC. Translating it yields CASSFFGRRGEQFF.

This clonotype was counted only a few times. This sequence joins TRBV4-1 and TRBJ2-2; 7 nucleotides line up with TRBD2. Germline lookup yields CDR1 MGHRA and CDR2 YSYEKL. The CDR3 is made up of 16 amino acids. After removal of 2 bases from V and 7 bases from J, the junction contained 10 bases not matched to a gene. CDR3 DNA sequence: TGCGCCAGCAGCCAATGGGGGGGTGTCAAGGACGGGGAGCTGTTTTTT. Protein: CASSQWGGVKDGELFF.

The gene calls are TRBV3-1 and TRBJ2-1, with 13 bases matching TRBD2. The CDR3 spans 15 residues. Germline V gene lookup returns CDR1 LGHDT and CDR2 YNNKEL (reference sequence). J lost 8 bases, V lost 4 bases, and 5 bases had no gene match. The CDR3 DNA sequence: TGTGCCAGCAGCCCCACTAGCGGGGGGGCCTATGAGCAGTTCTTC. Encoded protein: CASSPTSGGAYEQFF.

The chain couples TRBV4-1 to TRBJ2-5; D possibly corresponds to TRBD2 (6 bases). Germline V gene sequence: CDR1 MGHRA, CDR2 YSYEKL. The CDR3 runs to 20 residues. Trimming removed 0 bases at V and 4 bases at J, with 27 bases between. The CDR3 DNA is TGCGCCAGCAGCCAAGATGCGGACTACGAACACTACCGCCTTCGAGAGACCCAGTACTTC. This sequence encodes CASSQDADYEHYRLRETQYF.

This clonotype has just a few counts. The CDR3 nucleotides are TGTGCCAGCAGCCTCTTCGTCAGGGCGGAGAACACTGAAGCTTTCTTT. Residues: CASSLFVRAENTEAFF. The chain uses TRBV7-2 and TRBJ1-1, with D tentatively TRBD1 (5 bases). CDR3 length: 16 residues. V lost 5 bases to trimming and J lost 1 base, with 17 bases between them. Germline lookup yields CDR1 SGHTA and CDR2 FQGNSA.

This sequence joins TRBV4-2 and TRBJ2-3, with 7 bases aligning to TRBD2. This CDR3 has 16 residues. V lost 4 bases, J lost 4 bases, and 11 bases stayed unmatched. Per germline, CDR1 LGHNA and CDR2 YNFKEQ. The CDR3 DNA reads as TGTGCCAGCAGCCCGGGGATGCGGGGGTCGGCAGATACGCAGTATTTT. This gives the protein CASSPGMRGSADTQYF.

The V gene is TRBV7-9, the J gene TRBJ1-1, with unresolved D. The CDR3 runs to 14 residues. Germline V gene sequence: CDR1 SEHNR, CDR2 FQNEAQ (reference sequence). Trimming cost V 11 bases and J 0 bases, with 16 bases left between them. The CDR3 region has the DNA TGTGCCGGCGGCCCTACACGGCTGAACACTGAAGCTTTCTTT. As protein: CAGGPTRLNTEAFF.

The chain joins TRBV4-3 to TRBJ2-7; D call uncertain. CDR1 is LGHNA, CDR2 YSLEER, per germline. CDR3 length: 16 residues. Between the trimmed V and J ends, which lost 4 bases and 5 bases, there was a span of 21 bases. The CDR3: CASSLETSDEGHEQYF. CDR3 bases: TGCGCCAGCAGCCTTGAGACGTCAGACGAAGGGCACGAGCAGTACTTC.